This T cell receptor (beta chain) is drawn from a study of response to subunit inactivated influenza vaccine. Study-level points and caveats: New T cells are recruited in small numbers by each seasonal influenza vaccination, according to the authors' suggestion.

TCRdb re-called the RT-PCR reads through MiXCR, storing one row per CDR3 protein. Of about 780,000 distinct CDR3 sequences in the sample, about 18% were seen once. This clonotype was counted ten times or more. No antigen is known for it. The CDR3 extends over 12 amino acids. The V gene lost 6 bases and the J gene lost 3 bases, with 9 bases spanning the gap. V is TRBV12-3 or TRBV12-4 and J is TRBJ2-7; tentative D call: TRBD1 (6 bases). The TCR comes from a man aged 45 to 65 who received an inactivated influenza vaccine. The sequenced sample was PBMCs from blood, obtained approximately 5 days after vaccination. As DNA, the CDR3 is TGTGCCAGCAGGCAGACAGGCTACGAGCAGTACTTC. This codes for CASRQTGYEQYF.